This entry describes one T cell receptor (beta chain). No antigen is known for it. Every contributor of samples was a Caucasian grown-up residing in Nashville, Tennessee. The data stem from a study of shared clonotypes between healthy human individuals. Findings and limits, study-wide: Compared with clonotypes that all four donors shared, non-shared clonotypes had lower generation probabilities. In having few donors, the study represented limited genetic and exposure-history diversity. Across a handful of donors, naive CD4 shared roughly 5%, naive CD8 around 3.8%, memory CD4 roughly 2.4%, memory CD8 about 0.4%.

The method was immunoSEQ multiplex PCR; TCRdb's version includes in-frame clones alone and lacks a portion of them. The table includes around 1.1 million clones, about four fifths detected once. This sequence originates from a man aged 18 to 30 in good health. Some clones in this sample may be carry-over from other donors' samples. The material sequenced was memory CD4+ T cells from PBMCs. The subset: CD45RA-negative fraction.

In nucleotides, the CDR3 is TGTGCCAGCAGCCCGAGGAGGGACAGGGGGAGGGGCTACACCTTC. Translated, it gives CASSPRRDRGRGYTF. The genes are TRBV14 and TRBJ1-2; 11 bases agree with TRBD1. Germline loops: CDR1 SGHDN, CDR2 FVKESK. V trimming: 4 bases; J trimming: 8 bases; junction bases outside the gene matches: 9. CDR3 length: 15 residues.